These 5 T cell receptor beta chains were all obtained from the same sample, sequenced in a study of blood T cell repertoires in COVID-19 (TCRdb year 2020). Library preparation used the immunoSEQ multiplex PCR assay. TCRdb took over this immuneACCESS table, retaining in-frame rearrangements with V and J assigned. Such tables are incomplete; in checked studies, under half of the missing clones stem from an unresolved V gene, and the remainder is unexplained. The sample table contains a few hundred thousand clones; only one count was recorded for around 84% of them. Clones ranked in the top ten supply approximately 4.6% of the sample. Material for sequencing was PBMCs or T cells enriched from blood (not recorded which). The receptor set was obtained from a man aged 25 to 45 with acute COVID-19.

As DNA, the CDR3 is TGTGCCAGCAGCCAGGGAAGCAGGGACACTGAAGCTTTCTTT. This translates into CASSQGSRDTEAFF. The genes are TRBV5-4 and TRBJ1-1, with a tentative D call TRBD1 (5 bases). Germline-derived CDR1 and CDR2 are SGHNT and YYREEE (reference sequence). Trimming left V 4 bases short and J 3 bases short, with 13 bases between. CDR3 length equals 14 residues.

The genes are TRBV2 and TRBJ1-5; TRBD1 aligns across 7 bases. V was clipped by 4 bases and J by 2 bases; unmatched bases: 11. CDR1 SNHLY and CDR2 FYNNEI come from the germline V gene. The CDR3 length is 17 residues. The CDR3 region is CASSVQQGRQGNQPQHF. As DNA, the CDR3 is TGTGCCAGCAGTGTTCAACAGGGGAGACAGGGCAATCAGCCCCAGCATTTT.

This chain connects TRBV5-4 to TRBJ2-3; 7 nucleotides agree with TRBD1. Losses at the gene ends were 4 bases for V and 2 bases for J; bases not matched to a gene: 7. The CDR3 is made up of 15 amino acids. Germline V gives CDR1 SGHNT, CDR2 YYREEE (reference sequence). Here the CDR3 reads CASSRLGTDTDTQYF. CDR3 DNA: TGTGCCAGCAGCCGCCTCGGGACAGACACAGATACGCAGTATTTT.

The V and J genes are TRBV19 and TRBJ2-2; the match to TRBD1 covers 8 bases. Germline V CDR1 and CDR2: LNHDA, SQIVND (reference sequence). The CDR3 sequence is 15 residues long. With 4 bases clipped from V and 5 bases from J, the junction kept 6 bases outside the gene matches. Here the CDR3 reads CASSTTGVGTGELFF. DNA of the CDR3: TGTGCCAGTAGTACGACAGGGGTGGGGACCGGGGAGCTGTTTTTT.

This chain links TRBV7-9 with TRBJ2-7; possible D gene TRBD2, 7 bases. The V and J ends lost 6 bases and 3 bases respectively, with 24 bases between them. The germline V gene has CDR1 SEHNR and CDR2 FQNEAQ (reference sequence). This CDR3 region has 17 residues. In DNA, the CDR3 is TGTGCCAGCAGTCGACCCGGAAGCGGGACACAAAGCTACGAGCAGTACTTC. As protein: CASSRPGSGTQSYEQYF.